The 12 T cell receptor beta chains given below trace back to one sample, sequenced in a study of T-cell memory formation after mild COVID-19 (dated by TCRdb to the early 2020s). Library preparation was by 5' RACE. The instrument given in TCRdb is Illumina NovaSeq 6000. Clones were called with MiXCR by TCRdb after fastp trimmed the public reads at Q25, and only in-frame beta chains were retained. One record per CDR3 amino acid sequence lists the most common genes and DNA. The table for this sample lists roughly 610,000 distinct CDR3 sequences; around 15% of them were counted only once. Clones ranked in the top ten supply roughly 7.8% of the sample. The specimen sequenced was PBMCs or a T cell subset sorted from them (not recorded which). The receptors were gathered from an adult woman who had mild COVID-19 (a few samples of this study predate the infection). The sample titles of this study are shuffled in the database, so cell type and time point are left out; the donor was told from shared clones.

V is TRBV20-1 and J is TRBJ1-5, with D hard to call. CDR1 and CDR2 from the germline V gene are DFQATT and SNEGSKA (reference sequence). The V gene lost 3 bases and the J gene lost 0 bases, with 3 bases spanning the gap. This CDR3 is 12 amino acids long. This chain's CDR3 is CSASASNQPQHF. The CDR3, as DNA: TGCAGTGCTAGTGCTAGCAATCAGCCCCAGCATTTT.

The V and J genes are TRBV7-6 and TRBJ2-1; 11 bases fit TRBD2. The trim removed 2 bases at V and 3 bases at J, leaving 9 bases unmatched. This CDR3 has 18 residues. The germline gives CDR1 SGHVS, CDR2 FNYEAQ. CDR3: CASSLRPVAGGIYNEQFF. The CDR3 DNA is TGTGCCAGCAGCTTAAGGCCCGTAGCGGGGGGGATCTACAATGAGCAGTTCTTC.

A few counts support this clonotype. A junction boundary mismatches the germline segment, possibly from a read error. The chain recombines TRBV6-2 or TRBV6-3 with TRBJ2-1, with D possibly TRBD2 on 6 matching bases. Per the germline V gene, CDR1 is MNHEY and CDR2 is SVGEGT. This CDR3 contains 13 residues. CDR3 sequence reads: CASSYVSGGATLF. CDR3 coding DNA: TGTGCCAGCAGTTACGTGTCGGGCGGGGCTACGCTCTTC.

This clonotype was recorded a few times. The V call is TRBV7-2, the J call TRBJ2-4; 14 positions match TRBD2. Trimming took 1 base from V and 1 from J; bases not matched to a gene: 6. The CDR3 consists of 19 residues. CDR1 SGHTA and CDR2 FQGNSA come from the germline V gene. CDR3 protein: CASSLEGTSGGYAKNIQYF. For the CDR3, the DNA is TGTGCCAGCAGCTTAGAGGGGACTAGCGGGGGATACGCCAAAAACATTCAGTACTTC.

V and J are TRBV12-3 or TRBV12-4 and TRBJ1-2; 8 bases line up with TRBD1. The V gene end was trimmed by 7 bases and the J gene end by 10 bases; junction bases not matched to a gene: 11. There are 13 residues in the CDR3. The CDR3 nucleotides are TGTGCCAGCAACCCCCCGACAGGGGATCCCTACACCTTC. This sequence encodes CASNPPTGDPYTF.

This rearrangement joins TRBV6-2 or TRBV6-3 to TRBJ1-4; D ambiguous. The V and J ends lost 6 bases and 13 bases respectively, with 12 bases between them. The CDR3 length is 11 residues. CDR1 and CDR2 (germline): MNHEY, SVGEGT. The CDR3 here is CASSPYRGLFF. CDR3 nucleotide sequence: TGTGCCAGCAGCCCCTATCGGGGACTGTTTTTT.

The chain carries TRBV10-3 and TRBJ2-1; D gene ambiguous. The CDR3 runs 15 residues. Germline CDR1 reads ENHRY; CDR2 reads SYGVKD. The V end lost 0 bases, the J end lost 8 bases, and 14 bases lay between the germline ends. This CDR3 reads CAISESGPGGDEQFF. The CDR3 nucleotides are TGTGCCATCAGTGAGTCGGGCCCGGGTGGCGATGAGCAGTTCTTC.

The rearrangement links TRBV2 to TRBJ1-5; TRBD1 aligns across 9 bases. Germline trimming cut 5 bases from V and 4 bases from J; bases unmatched to any gene: 6. CDR1 is SNHLY, CDR2 FYNNEI, per germline. The CDR3 loop spans 15 amino acids. The DNA for the CDR3 is TGTGCCAGCAGTACACAGGGGGCGTGGAATCAGCCCCAGCATTTT. It specifies CASSTQGAWNQPQHF. The full variable domain, completed using reference TRBV2 and TRBJ1-5, is EPEVTQTPSHQVTQMGQEVILRCVPISNHLYFYWYRQILGQKVEFLVSFYNNEISEKSEIFDDQFSVERPDGSNFTLKIRSTKLEDSAMYFCASSTQGAWNQPQHFGDGTRLSIL.

The chain employs TRBV19 and TRBJ2-5, with no clear D. V was clipped by 2 bases and J by 5 bases, with 12 bases between them. The CDR3 has 14 residues. The germline gives CDR1 LNHDA, CDR2 SQIVND (reference sequence). The CDR3 DNA is TGTGCCAGTAGTATATATTTAGAGGCGGAGACCCAGTACTTC. Protein: CASSIYLEAETQYF.

This clonotype has a handful of counts. The J gene is TRBJ2-7, the V gene TRBV2; D unresolved. The germline gives CDR1 SNHLY, CDR2 FYNNEI. With 8 bases removed from V and 0 bases from J, the gap between germline ends came to 14 bases. The CDR3 spans 14 residues. The CDR3 bases are TGTGCCAGCCGTTTTGGCGGTGACTCCTACGAGCAGTACTTC. Translating gives CASRFGGDSYEQYF.

This clonotype appeared many times. V and J are TRBV18 and TRBJ2-7, with TRBD2 matching over 10 bases. The V segment lost 6 bases and the J segment 3 bases; nucleotides outside the gene matches: 5. Looked up from germline, CDR1 is KGHSH and CDR2 is LQKENI. CDR3 length equals 14 residues. The CDR3 DNA sequence: TGTGCCAGCTCCGCCACTAGCGGGGACTACGAGCAGTACTTC. It yields the protein CASSATSGDYEQYF. The full variable domain, in which reference TRBV18 and TRBJ2-7 provide the parts outside the CDR3, is NAGVMQNPRHLVRRRGQEARLRCSPMKGHSHVYWYRQLPEEGLKFMVYLQKENIIDESGMPKERFSAEFPKEGPSILRIQQVVRGDSAAYFCASSATSGDYEQYFGPGTRLTVT.

This clonotype was seen more than once but under ten times. V gene TRBV24-1 combines with J gene TRBJ2-2; unclear D gene. Trimming removed 9 bases from V and 1 base from J, with 8 bases in between. The CDR3 consists of 13 residues. The germline CDR1 and CDR2 sequences are KGHDR and SFDVKD. Here the CDR3 reads CATRYKNTGELFF. The CDR3 coding sequence is TGTGCCACCCGATACAAGAACACCGGGGAGCTGTTTTTT.